Listed below are T cell receptor beta chains from one sample, sequenced in a study of identical twins. MiXCR, applied by TCRdb to the 5' RACE reads, yields one record per CDR3 protein. The profile shows around 490,000 distinct CDR3 sequences, about 15% of them singletons. The same sample was also studied in work on yellow fever vaccine responses in identical twins.

Sample: CD4+ T cells sorted from blood. All receptors come from a woman between 18 and 29 years old in good health. CDR3s leave out the opening cysteine and the closing phenylalanine or tryptophan. D genes are given only for firm matches. A row's size may be missing; if present it is once, few, many or a size class.

clone_size | j_call | d_call | v_call | cdr3_aa
few | TRBJ2-7 | TRBD2 | TRBV20-1 | SAGRASGTSYEQY
. | TRBJ1-6 | . | TRBV25-1 | ASGIEGENSPLH
. | TRBJ1-2 | TRBD1 | TRBV2 | ASRRGQSYGYT
few | TRBJ1-5 | TRBD1 | TRBV12-3/TRBV12-4 | ASSPRTGGVQPQH
. | TRBJ2-7 | . | TRBV14 | ASTEQY
few | TRBJ1-2 | . | TRBV10-3 | AISEGLGGYT
few | TRBJ1-1 | TRBD1 | TRBV7-9 | ASSWTGVFDTEAF
. | TRBJ1-3 | . | TRBV12-3/TRBV12-4 | AIGQHGNTIY
. | TRBJ1-1 | . | TRBV5-1 | ASSLVGENTEAF
. | TRBJ1-4 | . | TRBV12-5 | ASSGPNEKLF
few | TRBJ2-1 | TRBD1 | TRBV12-3/TRBV12-4 | ASAKRTGRIEQF
few | TRBJ2-7 | . | TRBV20-1 | SAPGGRYEQY
few | TRBJ2-2 | . | TRBV20-1 | SAHRGAGGELF
. | TRBJ2-5 | . | TRBV7-9 | ASSQPGGLKETQY
. | TRBJ2-7 | . | TRBV2 | ASSEAGDPYEQY
few | TRBJ2-2 | TRBD2 | TRBV7-6 | ASSPLAYGGELF
few | TRBJ2-5 | TRBD1 | TRBV27 | ASSLGQGRGETQY
. | TRBJ2-2 | . | TRBV12-3/TRBV12-4 | ASSLVRGGTGELF
few | TRBJ1-1 | . | TRBV6-5 | ASSYTGPTNTEAF
few | TRBJ2-7 | TRBD2 | TRBV20-1 | SVARESYEQY
. | TRBJ2-7 | . | TRBV2 | AILDIQTYEQY
many | TRBJ2-1 | . | TRBV12-3/TRBV12-4 | ASTLGGEQF
few | TRBJ2-5 | . | TRBV3-1 | ASSQDQEETQY
. | TRBJ2-1 | . | TRBV24-1 | ATKNARAEQF
few | TRBJ1-2 | . | TRBV5-1 | ASSRTAGAPNYGYT
many | TRBJ2-3 | . | TRBV12-3/TRBV12-4 | ASSPGTGTSTDTQY
once | TRBJ2-6 | . | TRBV7-9 | ASSRDWSSGANVLT